The 17 T cell receptor beta chains below come from one sample, sequenced in a study of T cell responses to AZD1222 COVID-19 vaccine. Sequencing was performed with immunoSEQ multiplex PCR; in TCRdb, only in-frame clones are kept and a portion is missing. The sample carries some 110,000 clones, around 89% recorded once. The specimen comprised peripheral blood, sampled 28 days after the second AZD1222 dose. These TCRs come from an adult who received the AZD1222 COVID-19 vaccine.

The count of this clone is one. The chain uses TRBV27 and TRBJ2-3; D gene ambiguous. The length of the CDR3 is 14 residues. The V gene's germline CDR1 is MNHEY and CDR2 SMNVEV (reference sequence). The V end was cut by 3 bases, the J end by 8 bases, with 15 bases between. CDR3 sequence (DNA): TGTGCCAGCAGTTTTTTCCTCGATTCGGGTACGCAGTATTTT. It is translated as CASSFFLDSGTQYF.

The J gene is TRBJ2-7, the V gene TRBV19; D unresolved. With 3 bases removed from V and 7 bases from J, the gap between germline ends came to 13 bases. The CDR3 has 13 amino acids. Germline values: CDR1 LNHDA, CDR2 SQIVND (reference sequence). This CDR3 reads CASSIWVDREQYF. In nucleotides, the CDR3 is TGTGCCAGTAGTATCTGGGTTGATCGGGAGCAGTACTTC.

The chain joins TRBV2 to TRBJ1-1; 11 positions agree with TRBD1. The junction had 7 bases not matched to a gene; V was cut back by 4 bases and J by 3 bases. CDR1 is SNHLY and CDR2 is FYNNEI in the germline V gene. The CDR3 loop spans 16 amino acids. The CDR3 DNA reads as TGTGCCAGCAGTGGGCAGAAGGGACAGGGGGACACTGAAGCTTTCTTT. Translated, it gives CASSGQKGQGDTEAFF.

The chain combines TRBV6-5 with TRBJ2-2; 8 bases agree with TRBD1. Germline CDR1 and CDR2: MNHEY and SVGAGI. The CDR3 consists of 14 residues. Trimming at V came to 6 bases and at J to 6 bases, leaving 6 bases not matched to a gene. Here the CDR3 reads CASRRDRGPGELFF. The CDR3 DNA reads as TGTGCCAGCAGACGCGACAGGGGTCCCGGGGAGCTGTTTTTT.

The genes are TRBV28 and TRBJ2-7; D is uncertain. The CDR3 length is 15 residues. CDR1 MDHEN and CDR2 SYDVKM come from the germline V gene. V shed 7 bases and J shed 1 base, with 17 bases lying between them. CDR3 in amino acids: CASTSPVGPSYEQYF. DNA for the CDR3: TGTGCCAGCACCTCCCCGGTAGGCCCGTCCTACGAGCAGTACTTC.

The chain has TRBV3-1 (or the pseudogene TRBV3-2) and TRBJ2-3; no firm D call. Germline CDR1 reads LGHDT; CDR2 reads YNNKEL (reference sequence). This CDR3 spans 14 amino acids. V lost 3 bases to trimming and J lost 3 bases, with 10 bases between them. CDR3 residues: CASSHRSPTDTQYF. DNA for the CDR3: TGTGCCAGCAGCCATAGATCCCCGACAGATACGCAGTATTTT.

The chain couples TRBV2 to TRBJ1-5; D perhaps matches TRBD1 (6 bases). The CDR3 is 14 amino acids. V was clipped by 7 bases and J by 6 bases, with 16 bases between them. Germline values: CDR1 SNHLY, CDR2 FYNNEI. CDR3 residues: CASNREFVSQPQHF. In DNA form, the CDR3 reads TGTGCCAGCAACAGGGAGTTTGTCAGTCAGCCCCAGCATTTT.

The chain joins TRBV18 to TRBJ2-1; TRBD2 matches 13 bases. V gave up 4 bases and J gave up 5 bases; unmatched junction bases: 2. Germline CDR1 reads KGHSH; CDR2 reads LQKENI. The CDR3 extends over 15 amino acids. The CDR3 loop reads CASSRGLAGNNEQFF. CDR3 bases: TGTGCCAGCTCACGGGGACTAGCGGGAAACAATGAGCAGTTCTTC.

The gene calls are TRBV28 and TRBJ2-3; D might be TRBD2 (5 bases). CDR3 size: 15 residues. The V gene's germline CDR1 is MDHEN and CDR2 SYDVKM. V shed 3 bases and J shed 2 bases, with 12 bases lying between them. DNA for the CDR3: TGTGCCAGCAGTTTGGACCCGCGGGCCACAGATACGCAGTATTTT. Translating it yields CASSLDPRATDTQYF.

The chain has TRBV10-3 and TRBJ2-7; the D is unclear. V was shortened by 3 bases and J by 4 bases, with 10 bases between the two germline ends. CDR1 and CDR2 from the germline V gene are ENHRY and SYGVKD. The CDR3 is 13 residues long. The CDR3 DNA sequence: TGTGCCATCAGTGAAGGTATTTTGTACGAGCAGTACTTC. The encoded protein is CAISEGILYEQYF.

The V and J genes are TRBV6-5 and TRBJ1-3; D gene uncertain. Germline lookup yields CDR1 MNHEY and CDR2 SVGAGI. V lost 5 bases, J lost 4 bases, and 9 bases lay in between. The CDR3 length is 13 residues. CDR3 DNA sequence: TGTGCCAGCAGTCCGGGAGTGGGAAACACCATATATTTT. Translation: CASSPGVGNTIYF.

The chain joins TRBV7-9 to TRBJ2-7; D remains unclear. The V end lost 3 bases, the J end lost 2 bases, and 11 bases lay between the germline ends. The germline V gene has CDR1 SEHNR and CDR2 FQNEAQ (reference sequence). This CDR3 has 14 amino acids. As DNA, the CDR3 is TGTGCCAGCAGCTTGGACCCTGATACCTACGAGCAGTACTTC. The encoded protein is CASSLDPDTYEQYF.

The rearrangement links TRBV28 to TRBJ2-7; D perhaps matches TRBD2 (6 bases). The germline V and J ends were trimmed by 2 bases and 1 base, with 15 bases remaining between them. CDR1 and CDR2 from the germline V gene are MDHEN and SYDVKM. The CDR3 spans 16 residues. The CDR3: CASSLGVGRGSYEQYF. For the CDR3, the DNA is TGTGCCAGCAGTTTAGGAGTCGGGCGGGGTTCCTACGAGCAGTACTTC.

The chain couples TRBV27 to TRBJ2-7; 7 bases are shared with TRBD2. The length of the CDR3 is 15 residues. V trimming: 5 bases; J trimming: 4 bases; junction bases outside the gene matches: 11. The germline V gene has CDR1 MNHEY and CDR2 SMNVEV (reference sequence). CDR3 bases: TGTGCCAGCAGTCCGATACTAGCGAACACTTACGAGCAGTACTTC. This encodes CASSPILANTYEQYF.

The gene calls are TRBV3-1 (or the pseudogene TRBV3-2) and TRBJ1-1, with D unclear. The germline V gene encodes CDR1 LGHDT and CDR2 YNNKEL (reference sequence). V lost 1 base to trimming and J lost 4 bases, with 10 bases between them. The CDR3 sequence is 14 residues long. CDR3 DNA: TGTGCCAGCAGCCAAGGGGCAGTGGCCACTGAAGCTTTCTTT. Its protein product is CASSQGAVATEAFF.

The chain joins TRBV6-1 to TRBJ2-3; the match to TRBD2 covers 9 bases. Unmatched junction bases numbered 12, after V lost 0 bases and J lost 11 bases. The CDR3 has 16 residues. Germline-derived CDR1 and CDR2 are MNHNS and SASEGT. For the CDR3, the DNA is TGTGCCAGCAGTGAAGCCGCTAGCGGGGATGGGCGGGGGCAGTATTTT. It is translated as CASSEAASGDGRGQYF.

The rearrangement uses TRBV5-5 and TRBJ2-1; D perhaps matches TRBD2 (5 bases). CDR1 and CDR2 (germline): SGHKS, YYEKEE (reference sequence). V lost 0 bases, J lost 9 bases, and 7 bases lay in between. This CDR3 is 12 amino acids long. The CDR3 coding sequence is TGTGCCAGCAGCTTGGGAGGGATTGAGCAGTTCTTC. Translated, it gives CASSLGGIEQFF.